The 11 T cell receptor gamma chains reported below all come from one sample, sequenced in a study of Vδ1+ human thymocytes. RNA was extracted from the cells and then reverse transcribed. The CDR3 regions were amplified by multiplex PCR from V-gene primers to a constant-region primer. TCRdb re-called clones from the multiplex PCR reads using CATT. The table records about 27,000 gamma-chain clones, around a fifth of them present only once. These receptors' antigens are unknown. Overall study results and limits: Thymic TRG and TRD repertoires appeared highly polyclonal.

Specimen: Vdelta1+ gamma-delta thymocytes from the thymus. The subset: FACS-sorted CD3+ TCRalphabeta- TCRVdelta1+ TCRVdelta2- thymocytes. Receptor source: a boy less than two years old who had congenital heart surgery.

The gene calls are TRGV5 and TRGJ1 or TRGJ2. The germline V gene has CDR1 VINAFY and CDR2 YDVSNSKD. CDR3 length equals 12 residues. V shed 5 bases, J shed 3 bases, and the junction held 4 bases outside the gene matches. The CDR3 coding sequence is TGTGCCACCTGGGGGCGTTATTATAAGAAACTCTTT. Translating gives CATWGRYYKKLF.

The J gene is TRGJP1, the V gene TRGV9. The CDR3 covers 15 residues. Trimming cost V 0 bases and J 2 bases; bases outside gene matches: 3. Germline CDR1 and CDR2: GITISATS and ISYDGTV (reference sequence). This CDR3 is CALWEVQTTGWFKIF. CDR3 in DNA: TGTGCCTTGTGGGAGGTGCAGACCACTGGTTGGTTCAAGATATTT.

The chain links TRGV9 to TRGJ1 or TRGJ2. The J segment lost 12 bases and the V segment lost 3 bases, leaving 8 bases of the junction unmatched. The CDR3 has 11 residues. CDR1 is GITISATS, CDR2 ISYDGTV, per germline (reference sequence). CDR3 sequence reads: CALWEKGGKLF. The CDR3 DNA reads TGTGCCTTGTGGGAGAAGGGAGGGAAACTCTTT.

The chain links TRGV3 to TRGJ1 or TRGJ2. The germline V gene has CDR1 VTNTFY and CDR2 YDVSTARD (reference sequence). The V and J ends lost 8 bases and 11 bases, in that order; junction bases with no gene match: 6. The CDR3 has 9 amino acids. CDR3 sequence reads: CATFEEKLF. CDR3 nucleotide sequence: TGTGCCACCTTCGAGGAGAAACTCTTT.

J is TRGJ1 or TRGJ2 and V is TRGV3. J lost 7 bases, V lost 3 bases, and 18 bases had no gene match. Germline V gene sequence: CDR1 VTNTFY, CDR2 YDVSTARD (reference sequence). The CDR3 covers 16 residues. For the CDR3, the DNA is TGTGCCACCTGGGACTATATTAAGGCCTCGAGGTATAAGAAACTCTTT. Translation gives CATWDYIKASRYKKLF.

This chain links TRGV9 with TRGJP1. The germline gives CDR1 GITISATS, CDR2 ISYDGTV (reference sequence). The CDR3 spans 14 residues. The V segment lost 4 bases and the J segment 4 bases; nucleotides outside the gene matches: 6. Written as DNA, the CDR3 is TGTGCCTTGTGGGAACGATTCACTGGTTGGTTCAAGATATTT. It codes for CALWERFTGWFKIF.

With respect to this clone: The identical CDR3 is also encoded by other nucleotide sequences in the sample. The chain employs TRGV4 and TRGJ1 or TRGJ2. CDR3 size: 10 residues. Germline assignment: CDR1 EGSTGY and CDR2 YDSYTSSV. The V segment lost 3 bases and the J segment 12 bases; nucleotides outside the gene matches: 5. The CDR3 DNA follows: TGTGCCACCTGGGATCTGGGGAAACTCTTT. Encoded protein: CATWDLGKLF.

Of note for this clone: An end of the junction differs from the germline gene, which may be a read error. The chain couples TRGV4 to TRGJ1 or TRGJ2. Germline V gives CDR1 EGSTGY, CDR2 YDSYTSSV. The CDR3 has 13 residues. This CDR3 reads CATWDGGHYKELF. DNA for the CDR3: TGTGCCACCTGGGATGGTGGGCATTATAAGGAACTCTTT.

The chain links TRGV5 to TRGJ1 or TRGJ2. This CDR3 spans 14 amino acids. Germline CDR1 is VINAFY and CDR2 is YDVSNSKD. J was trimmed by 7 bases and V by 3 bases; bases with no gene match: 12. The CDR3 here is CATWDGSVKYKKLF. The CDR3 nucleotides are TGTGCCACCTGGGACGGTTCTGTGAAATATAAGAAACTCTTT.

This clone was seen a handful of times. This same CDR3 is encoded by further DNA sequences in the sample. The gene calls are TRGV4 and TRGJ1 or TRGJ2. The CDR3 is 13 amino acids. The germline V gene encodes CDR1 EGSTGY and CDR2 YDSYTSSV. Trimming at V came to 1 base and at J to 5 bases, leaving 5 bases not matched to a gene. CDR3 residues: CATWDGGHYKKLF. In nucleotides, the CDR3 is TGTGCCACCTGGGATGGAGGTCATTATAAGAAACTCTTT.

For this clone: At the DNA level, this CDR3 is encoded by other sequences in the same sample as well. This chain joins TRGV5 and TRGJP2. After removal of 0 bases from V and 0 bases from J, the junction contained 4 bases not matched to a gene. The CDR3 sequence is 16 residues long. Germline CDR1 is VINAFY and CDR2 is YDVSNSKD. Written as DNA, the CDR3 is TGTGCCACCTGGGACAGGCTTAATAGTAGTGATTGGATCAAGACGTTT. As protein: CATWDRLNSSDWIKTF.